This T cell receptor beta chain is drawn from a study of early T cells in non-severe SARS-CoV-2 infection. Across the whole study: Sequencing targeted bulk RNA from unsorted whole blood, leaving chains unpaired. Study observations and caveats: Lookups in VDJdb leaned toward anti-spike CD8 responses and missed private and CD4 specificities.

Individual cDNA molecules were tagged with unique molecular identifiers, the study reported. TCRdb reanalysed the 5' RACE reads using MiXCR and keeps one entry per CDR3 protein. In the table there are tens of thousands of distinct CDR3 sequences, roughly 12% of which are singletons. To note about this clonotype: No antigen is known for it.

The clonotype was recovered from an adult who was a healthcare worker with PCR-confirmed SARS-CoV-2 infection or an uninfected control (not recorded which). Sequenced input: whole blood.

The CDR3 DNA reads as TGTGCCAGCAGCGCCGAGACAGGGGTAGAAGGAGCTTTCTTT. This gives the protein CASSAETGVEGAFF. The genes are TRBV9 and TRBJ1-1, with 8 positions matching TRBD1. Trimming at V came to 3 bases and at J to 10 bases, leaving 11 bases not matched to a gene. Germline CDR1 is SGDLS and CDR2 is YYNGEE. The CDR3 is 14 amino acids.